The 26 T cell receptor beta chains reported below all come from one sample, sequenced in a study of CD8+ T cells in alopecia areata. Treatment specified: oral pan-JAK inhibitor, 5-10 mg twice daily. As the sequencing template, cDNA was produced by extracting RNA and reverse transcribing it. Produced via immunoSEQ multiplex PCR; TCRdb's table is partial and in-frame only. The sample carries nearly 110,000 clones, over 80% recorded once. The source was CD8+ T cells sorted from blood, collected at week 24, from a patient treated with tofacitinib. The receptor set was obtained from a human donor with alopecia areata.

The V and J genes are TRBV5-1 and TRBJ2-1; 10 bases align to TRBD2. The V segment lost 7 bases and the J segment 3 bases; nucleotides outside the gene matches: 7. This CDR3 has 15 residues. CDR1 is SGHRS and CDR2 is YFSETQ in the germline V gene. The CDR3 protein is CASRGLAVNYNEQFF. CDR3 nucleotides: TGCGCCAGCCGCGGACTAGCGGTAAACTACAATGAGCAGTTCTTC.

The rearrangement joins TRBV7-9 to TRBJ1-4; maybe TRBD1 (6 bases). This CDR3 has 14 amino acids. The V end lost 2 bases, the J end lost 6 bases, and 10 bases lay between the germline ends. Germline CDR1 SEHNR, CDR2 FQNEAQ (reference sequence). CDR3 in DNA: TGTGCCAGCAGCTTATTGGGGGCTTATGAAAAACTGTTTTTT. Its translation: CASSLLGAYEKLFF. Supplemented by reference TRBV7-9 and TRBJ1-4, the full variable domain reads DTGVSQNPRHKITKRGQNVTFRCDPISEHNRLYWYRQTLGQGPEFLTYFQNEAQLEKSRLLSDRFSAERPKGSFSTLEIQRTEQGDSAMYLCASSLLGAYEKLFFGSGTQLSVL.

The chain carries TRBV4-1 and TRBJ2-5, with D possibly being TRBD2 (6 bases). CDR3 length equals 14 residues. V lost 0 bases and J lost 3, with 8 bases in between. Germline assignment: CDR1 MGHRA and CDR2 YSYEKL. CDR3 bases: TGCGCCAGCAGCCAAGATCCGGGGGAAGAGACCCAGTACTTC. It encodes CASSQDPGEETQYF.

This chain joins TRBV2 and TRBJ1-5, with TRBD1 matching over 9 bases. Germline CDR1 is SNHLY and CDR2 is FYNNEI. The CDR3 is 15 amino acids. The trim removed 6 bases at V and 5 bases at J, leaving 8 bases unmatched. The CDR3 loop is CASRPTTGGHQPQHF. The CDR3 DNA is TGTGCCAGCAGACCCACGACAGGGGGGCATCAGCCCCAGCATTTT.

The chain employs TRBV19 and TRBJ1-6; 9 bases agree with TRBD1. The germline V gene encodes CDR1 LNHDA and CDR2 SQIVND (reference sequence). The CDR3 extends over 14 amino acids. V lost 9 bases and J lost 7; bases outside the gene matches: 7. CDR3 nucleotide sequence: TGTGCCAGCTGGGACAGGGCGGGGAATTCACCCCTCCACTTT. Its translation is CASWDRAGNSPLHF.

The chain carries TRBV9 and TRBJ2-5, with D perhaps TRBD2 (5 bases). With 6 bases removed from V and 3 bases from J, the gap between germline ends came to 15 bases. The CDR3 consists of 14 residues. Germline values: CDR1 SGDLS, CDR2 YYNGEE. CDR3 sequence: CASTSTDYEETQYF. The DNA of the CDR3 is TGTGCCAGCACGTCGACTGACTATGAAGAGACCCAGTACTTC.

Only a few counts were recorded for this clone. The rearrangement uses TRBV15 and TRBJ2-2, with 9 bases fitting TRBD1. This CDR3 has 20 amino acids. Germline CDR1 and CDR2: LNHNV and YYDKDF (reference sequence). Trimming at V came to 6 bases and at J to 1 base, leaving 18 bases not matched to a gene. CDR3 region: CATSRSTTQGAVLNTGELFF. The CDR3 DNA reads as TGTGCCACCAGTCGCTCCACCACACAGGGGGCTGTATTGAACACCGGGGAGCTGTTTTTT.

The sample holds one count of this clone. The rearrangement joins TRBV19 to TRBJ2-3, with D unresolved. The CDR3 is 13 amino acids. Trimming stripped 7 bases from V and 0 bases from J, with 8 bases between. Germline V lookup: CDR1 LNHDA, CDR2 SQIVND (reference sequence). CDR3 DNA: TGTGCCAGTAAGGCCTCCAGCACAGATACGCAGTATTTT. This codes for CASKASSTDTQYF.

The chain has TRBV5-1 and TRBJ2-1; 8 bases match TRBD1. There are 15 residues in the CDR3. Germline V gene sequence: CDR1 SGHRS, CDR2 YFSETQ. J lost 6 bases, V lost 4 bases, and 9 bases had no gene match. In DNA, the CDR3 is TGCGCCAGCAGCCTAAGACAGGGGCTCCTCAATGAGCAGTTCTTC. Protein: CASSLRQGLLNEQFF.

The gene calls are TRBV7-9 and TRBJ2-3; 7 positions match TRBD2. The CDR3 has 18 residues. Germline V gene data show CDR1 as SEHNR and CDR2 as FQNEAQ (reference sequence). After removal of 2 bases from V and 3 bases from J, the junction contained 14 bases not matched to a gene. In DNA form, the CDR3 reads TGTGCCAGCAGCTTAAAGACCAAAAGCGGGGTTCCGACAGATACGCAGTATTTT. Protein sequence: CASSLKTKSGVPTDTQYF.

This chain connects TRBV11-2 to TRBJ2-3; the D gene is possibly TRBD1 (7 bases). CDR3 size: 15 residues. V shed 1 base and J shed 6 bases, with 14 bases lying between them. CDR1 and CDR2 from the germline V gene are SGHAT and FQNNGV. The CDR3, as DNA: TGTGCCAGCAGCTTAGTCCGACCAGGGGGGGATACGCAGTATTTT. The encoded protein is CASSLVRPGGDTQYF.

The rearrangement uses TRBV5-1 and TRBJ2-3; D gene unclear. Per the germline V gene, CDR1 is SGHRS and CDR2 is YFSETQ. V lost 0 bases, J lost 0 bases, and 8 bases lay in between. The CDR3 extends over 15 amino acids. The DNA for the CDR3 is TGCGCCAGCAGCTTGGATACCAGTAGCACAGATACGCAGTATTTT. Amino acid sequence: CASSLDTSSTDTQYF. Full variable domain (remainder filled in from reference TRBV5-1 and TRBJ2-3): KAGVTQTPRYLIKTRGQQVTLSCSPISGHRSVSWYQQTPGQGLQFLFEYFSETQRNKGNFPGRFSGRQFSNSRSEMNVSTLELGDSALYLCASSLDTSSTDTQYFGPGTRLTVL.

This clone has more than one count but fewer than ten. The J gene is TRBJ2-3, the V gene TRBV4-1; perhaps TRBD1 as D (6 bases). The V gene's germline CDR1 is MGHRA and CDR2 YSYEKL. The CDR3 has 11 amino acids. Trimming took 11 bases from V and 3 from J, leaving 9 bases between them. The CDR3 sequence: CAGGTTDTQYF. Written as DNA, the CDR3 is TGCGCCGGTGGGACAACAGATACGCAGTATTTT.

The chain combines TRBV7-6 with TRBJ1-6; possible D gene TRBD1, 5 bases. Germline CDR1 SGHVS, CDR2 FNYEAQ. The ends were cut back, 5 bases at V and 14 bases at J, with 22 bases in the middle. CDR3 length equals 15 residues. CDR3 coding DNA: TGTGCCAGCAGCCCTTATCCCGGGGCAAATCCGGCCCTCCACTTT. As protein: CASSPYPGANPALHF.

The DNA of the CDR3 is TGCGCCAGCAGCCCCGTAACTAGCGATCCTCAAGAGACCCAGTACTTC. Its translation: CASSPVTSDPQETQYF. The chain is built from TRBV5-1 and TRBJ2-5; 7 bases are a match to TRBD2. CDR3 length: 16 amino acids. Germline CDR1 is SGHRS and CDR2 is YFSETQ. After removal of 4 bases from V and 2 bases from J, the junction contained 11 bases not matched to a gene. Combining the CDR3 with reference TRBV5-1 and TRBJ2-5 gives the whole variable domain KAGVTQTPRYLIKTRGQQVTLSCSPISGHRSVSWYQQTPGQGLQFLFEYFSETQRNKGNFPGRFSGRQFSNSRSEMNVSTLELGDSALYLCASSPVTSDPQETQYFGPGTRLLVL.

The chain couples TRBV2 to TRBJ1-1, with 9 bases identical to TRBD1. This CDR3 has 13 residues. V shed 7 bases and J 5 bases; nucleotides not matched to a gene: 5. Germline CDR1 is SNHLY and CDR2 is FYNNEI. CDR3 DNA: TGTGCCAGCAAAGGACAGGGGTATACTGAAGCTTTCTTT. Residues: CASKGQGYTEAFF.

This sequence joins TRBV27 and TRBJ2-7; 7 bases line up with TRBD2. The CDR3 sequence is 14 residues long. The ends lost 3 bases at V and 1 base at J; junction bases unmatched: 3. CDR1 MNHEY and CDR2 SMNVEV come from the germline V gene (reference sequence). The DNA of the CDR3 is TGTGCCAGCAGTTTTACCGGGGGGTCCTACGAGCAGTACTTC. Translation gives CASSFTGGSYEQYF.

This rearrangement joins TRBV7-6 to TRBJ1-3; D is possibly TRBD1 (5 bases). The CDR3 is 15 residues long. Germline CDR1 is SGHVS and CDR2 is FNYEAQ. The V end was cut by 5 bases, the J end by 2 bases, with 13 bases between. The CDR3 region is CASSKSGTAGNTIYF. CDR3 nucleotides: TGTGCCAGCAGCAAGTCCGGGACGGCTGGAAACACCATATATTTT.

As DNA, the CDR3 is TGTGCCAGCAGTCTTGCGGGGGAGGACTACAATGAGCAGTTCTTC. This codes for CASSLAGEDYNEQFF. The V call is TRBV27, the J call TRBJ2-1, with TRBD2 matching 7 bases. CDR1 MNHEY and CDR2 SMNVEV come from the germline V gene (reference sequence). V lost 5 bases to trimming and J lost 3 bases; unmatched junction nucleotides: 7. The CDR3 consists of 15 residues.

CDR3: CASSDVGPAIQPQHF. Written as DNA, the CDR3 is TGTGCCAGCAGCGACGTGGGACCGGCAATCCAGCCCCAGCATTTT. The chain uses TRBV7-9 and TRBJ1-5; D is perhaps TRBD1 (5 bases). Trimming took off 5 bases at V and 7 bases at J, with 18 bases between the two ends. The V gene's germline CDR1 is SEHNR and CDR2 FQNEAQ (reference sequence). The CDR3 is 15 residues long.

The rearrangement joins TRBV4-1 to TRBJ2-1; 7 positions match TRBD2. Germline V gene data show CDR1 as MGHRA and CDR2 as YSYEKL. V dropped 4 bases and J dropped 2; count of bases not matched to a gene: 5. The CDR3 sequence is 15 residues long. CDR3 sequence reads: CASSLPLAAYNEQFF. The CDR3 DNA is TGCGCCAGCAGCCTCCCCCTAGCGGCCTACAATGAGCAGTTCTTC.

V gene TRBV7-2 combines with J gene TRBJ2-3; D gene unclear. This CDR3 spans 13 amino acids. Trimming left V 5 bases short and J 2 bases short, with 8 bases between. The germline V gene has CDR1 SGHTA and CDR2 FQGNSA. As DNA, the CDR3 is TGTGCCAGCAGCCCCGAGTCCACAGATACGCAGTATTTT. This encodes CASSPESTDTQYF.

The chain recombines TRBV7-9 with TRBJ2-5, with TRBD1 identical over 10 bases. The germline V gene encodes CDR1 SEHNR and CDR2 FQNEAQ (reference sequence). V gave up 5 bases and J gave up 5 bases; unmatched junction bases: 8. This CDR3 has 15 residues. The CDR3 sequence: CASSRDRGLLETQYF. DNA for the CDR3: TGTGCCAGCAGCCGTGACAGGGGGCTCTTGGAGACCCAGTACTTC.

The rearrangement joins TRBV6-5 to TRBJ1-4; possible D gene TRBD1, 5 bases. Germline V lookup: CDR1 MNHEY, CDR2 SVGAGI. The CDR3 is made up of 15 amino acids. Trimming left V 0 bases short and J 0 bases short, with 5 bases between. The CDR3 region has the DNA TGTGCCAGCAGTTACTCGGGGGCAACTAATGAAAAACTGTTTTTT. The encoded protein is CASSYSGATNEKLFF.

Points on this clone: This sample also contains other DNA sequences that code for the same CDR3. The rearrangement joins TRBV5-1 to TRBJ2-3; 10 bases map to TRBD1. The CDR3 is 15 amino acids. Germline CDR1 is SGHRS and CDR2 is YFSETQ. The J segment lost 1 base and the V segment lost 4 bases, leaving 3 bases of the junction unmatched. The CDR3 bases are TGCGCCAGCAGCCCTGGACAGGGGGGCACAGATACGCAGTATTTT. Amino acid sequence: CASSPGQGGTDTQYF.

The chain is built from TRBV5-8 and TRBJ2-4; D is unclear. V shed 4 bases and J shed 6 bases, with 20 bases lying between them. Germline V gives CDR1 SGHTS, CDR2 YDEGEE. CDR3 length: 16 residues. The CDR3 here is CASSLSGPGVGNIQYF. The CDR3 bases are TGTGCCAGCAGCCTGAGTGGTCCGGGCGTGGGAAACATTCAGTACTTC.